This TCR beta chain stems from a study of CD8 T cells in Susac syndrome. An amount of RNA that ranged from roughly 0.45 to 1 ug was reverse transcribed with random hexamers. Amplification of TCR beta CDR3 used immunoSEQ multiplex PCR across 54 Vbeta and 13 Jbeta. TCRdb called the immunoSEQ multiplex PCR reads again in MiXCR, with one record for every CDR3 protein. Among about 22,000 distinct CDR3 sequences, around 94% were seen once, and the ten largest hold around 0.25%. CD8+ and CD4+ T cells circulating in blood were sequenced for TCR beta. Controls were healthy donors (matched for age and sex). Negative isolation was applied to CD8+ and CD4+ T cells, and FACS enrichment was applied to TEMRA cells. This clonotype was counted once. The germline V gene encodes CDR1 DFQATT and CDR2 SNEGSKA (reference sequence). The V and J ends lost 6 bases and 4 bases respectively, with 24 bases between them. The CDR3 is 16 residues long.

The rearrangement joins TRBV20-1 to TRBJ1-2, with D possibly being TRBD1 (6 bases). The sequence derives from a human donor in good health. The specimen sequenced was CD8+ T cells from PBMCs. CDR3 sequence: CSASSGGATSRYGYTF. CDR3 DNA sequence: TGCAGTGCCAGCTCGGGGGGCGCAACCTCTCGCTATGGCTACACCTTC.